This is a list of T cell receptor beta chains from one sample in a study of Graves' ophthalmopathy and Graves' hyperthyroidism. TCRdb ran MiXCR on the multiplex PCR reads and lists one entry per CDR3 protein. The sample lists over a million distinct CDR3 sequences, about 38% occurring once. The specimen sequenced was peripheral blood or thyroid tissue (not recorded which). The receptors shown here come from an adult man with Graves' hyperthyroidism. Both conserved end residues are trimmed from each CDR3. Each record gives: CDR3 length, V gene, D gene, J gene, CDR3 protein. D genes are given only for firm matches.

13	TRBV7-9	TRBD1	TRBJ2-7	ASSLPGQGRREQY
11	TRBV12-3/TRBV12-4	.	TRBJ2-7	ASRYGNSYEQY
9	TRBV29-1	.	TRBJ2-5	SAREGKTQY
12	TRBV5-1	.	TRBJ1-2	ASSLWQGIYGYT
11	TRBV14	.	TRBJ2-7	ASSQRRYYEQY
13	TRBV25-1	TRBD1	TRBJ1-1	ASSPRGRSSPEAF
13	TRBV6-5	TRBD2	TRBJ2-2	ASSRAQGGSGELF
14	TRBV5-1	TRBD2	TRBJ2-5	ASSFTSGGDSETQY
12	TRBV14	.	TRBJ2-5	ASSQDFGPETQY
16	TRBV9	.	TRBJ1-2	ASSLLPVEELGGYGYT
13	TRBV7-9	.	TRBJ1-1	ASTQGPLQNHEAF
11	TRBV11-2	TRBD2	TRBJ2-5	ASSSSGSETQY
15	TRBV10-3	TRBD1	TRBJ1-5	ASSSIQGAWSNQPQH
12	TRBV2	TRBD1	.	ASKISGTGDGQF
13	TRBV12-3/TRBV12-4	.	TRBJ1-2	ASSLAGSKTRGYT
13	TRBV7-7	.	TRBJ2-5	ASSSRGVPQETQY
11	TRBV4-2	.	TRBJ2-7	ASSQAGQYEQY
11	TRBV5-1	TRBD2	TRBJ2-2	ASSSSGSGELF